The rows below give T cell receptor beta chains drawn from one sample of a study of post-analysis software for immune sequencing data. TCRdb re-analysed the PCR reads in MiXCR, keeping a single row per CDR3 protein. The sample has hundreds of thousands of distinct CDR3 sequences; 36% are singletons. The specimen sequenced was blood. All receptors derive from a girl between 10 and 17 years old with multiple sclerosis. The CDR3 runs from the conserved cysteine through the conserved F or W. Fields, in order: CDR3 protein, CDR3 DNA, clone size, D gene, V gene, J gene, CDR3 length. A D gene is named only where the DNA matches it firmly. Expanded clones are given a class, and other clones once, few, many or no size at all.

CDR3: CAISESWEQYF; DNA: TGTGCCATCAGTGAGTCCTGGGAGCAGTACTTC; size: .; D: .; V: TRBV10-3; J: TRBJ2-5; length: 11
CDR3: CASSYSISGEINEQYF; DNA: TGTGCCAGCAGTTACTCGATTAGCGGGGAGATCAATGAGCAGTACTTC; size: .; D: TRBD2; V: TRBV6-5; J: TRBJ2-5; length: 16
CDR3: CSALSWGQSNTEAFF; DNA: TGCAGTGCTCTTTCTTGGGGACAGAGTAACACTGAAGCTTTCTTT; size: .; D: TRBD1; V: TRBV20-1; J: TRBJ1-1; length: 15
CDR3: CASSLREPHRDERLFF; DNA: TGCGCCAGCAGCTTGCGGGAGCCCCATCGGGATGAAAGACTGTTTTTT; size: once; D: .; V: TRBV5-1; J: TRBJ1-4; length: 16
CDR3: CSGVKGQNEQYF; DNA: TGCAGCGGGGTGAAAGGGCAGAACGAGCAGTACTTC; size: .; D: .; V: TRBV29-1; J: TRBJ2-7; length: 12
CDR3: CSANPPGQGTNTQYF; DNA: TGCAGTGCTAACCCCCCGGGACAGGGGACAAATACGCAGTATTTT; size: many; D: TRBD1; V: TRBV20-1; J: TRBJ2-3; length: 15
CDR3: CASSYTREGKLFF; DNA: TGCGCCAGCAGCTATACAAGGGAGGGAAAACTGTTTTTT; size: .; D: .; V: TRBV5-1; J: TRBJ1-4; length: 13
CDR3: CASSLEGTATANEQYF; DNA: TGCGCCAGCAGCTTGGAAGGGACCGCGACAGCCAATGAGCAGTACTTC; size: .; D: .; V: TRBV5-1; J: TRBJ2-7; length: 16
CDR3: CAIPSGTPNSGANVLTF; DNA: TGTGCCATCCCTTCCGGGACACCTAATTCTGGGGCCAACGTCCTGACTTTC; size: many; D: .; V: TRBV10-3; J: TRBJ2-6; length: 17
CDR3: CASSLGDRVNYGYTF; DNA: TGTGCCAGCAGCTTAGGGGACAGGGTTAACTATGGCTACACCTTC; size: many; D: TRBD1; V: TRBV7-2; J: TRBJ1-2; length: 15
CDR3: CASSYEGVDGYTF; DNA: TGCGCCAGCAGCTACGAAGGGGTTGATGGCTACACCTTC; size: many; D: .; V: TRBV5-1; J: TRBJ1-2; length: 13
CDR3: CASSSPGQGADTQYF; DNA: TGTGCCAGCAGCTCTCCCGGACAGGGGGCAGATACGCAGTATTTT; size: many; D: TRBD1; V: TRBV11-2; J: TRBJ2-3; length: 15
CDR3: CSASHQGKSYEQYF; DNA: TGCAGTGCTAGCCATCAGGGGAAGTCCTACGAGCAGTACTTC; size: .; D: .; V: TRBV20-1; J: TRBJ2-7; length: 14
CDR3: CSVQTRTDSSYNEQFF; DNA: TGCAGCGTTCAAACCAGGACAGACAGCTCCTACAATGAGCAGTTCTTC; size: many; D: .; V: TRBV29-1; J: TRBJ2-1; length: 16
CDR3: CASSLGVPVPNYGYTF; DNA: TGTGCCAGCAGCTTAGGAGTCCCGGTCCCCAACTATGGCTACACCTTC; size: many; D: .; V: TRBV7-3; J: TRBJ1-2; length: 16
CDR3: CASSLRTSGATYNEQFF; DNA: TGTGCCAGCAGCTTGAGGACTAGCGGGGCTACCTACAATGAGCAGTTCTTC; size: .; D: TRBD2; V: TRBV7-9; J: TRBJ2-1; length: 17
CDR3: CASSLPRIRAPGQSSYNSPLHF; DNA: TGTGCCAGCAGTTTACCTAGAATCCGAGCACCGGGACAGAGCTCCTATAATTCACCCCTCCACTTT; size: .; D: TRBD1; V: TRBV28; J: TRBJ1-6; length: 22
CDR3: CAMTGGNQPQHF; DNA: TGTGCCATGACGGGGGGCAATCAGCCCCAGCATTTT; size: .; D: .; V: TRBV19; J: TRBJ1-5; length: 12
CDR3: CASRLGGGNQPQHF; DNA: TGTGCCAGCAGACTGGGGGGCGGGAATCAGCCCCAGCATTTT; size: many; D: .; V: TRBV28; J: TRBJ1-5; length: 14
CDR3: CASSALAGGYSRELFF; DNA: TGTGCCAGCAGCGCGCTAGCGGGGGGCTACTCCCGGGAGCTGTTTTTT; size: .; D: TRBD2; V: TRBV6-2/TRBV6-3; J: TRBJ2-2; length: 16
CDR3: CASSYSGLQPQHF; DNA: TGTGCCAGCAGTTACTCGGGTCTTCAGCCCCAGCATTTT; size: many; D: .; V: TRBV6-6; J: TRBJ1-5; length: 13
CDR3: CASSLGPTSGRSHEQYF; DNA: TGTGCCAGCAGCTTAGGGCCCACTAGCGGGAGGAGCCACGAGCAGTACTTC; size: .; D: TRBD2; V: TRBV13; J: TRBJ2-7; length: 17
CDR3: CASRQGAEKLFF; DNA: TGTGCCAGCAGGCAGGGGGCTGAAAAACTGTTTTTT; size: .; D: TRBD1; V: TRBV6-5; J: TRBJ1-4; length: 12
CDR3: CSALRLAGALEQFF; DNA: TGCAGTGCTCTTCGGCTAGCGGGAGCTTTAGAGCAGTTCTTC; size: many; D: TRBD2; V: TRBV20-1; J: TRBJ2-1; length: 14
CDR3: CATSRDGGLGNEQFF; DNA: TGTGCCACCAGCAGAGATGGGGGGCTGGGCAATGAGCAGTTCTTC; size: many; D: .; V: TRBV15; J: TRBJ2-1; length: 15
CDR3: CASSSTGTAGYNEQFF; DNA: TGCGCCAGCAGCTCCACCGGGACAGCCGGCTACAATGAGCAGTTCTTC; size: .; D: TRBD1; V: TRBV5-1; J: TRBJ2-1; length: 16
CDR3: CSAAAGVGANVLTF; DNA: TGCAGTGCTGCAGCGGGAGTTGGGGCCAACGTCCTGACTTTC; size: many; D: TRBD2; V: TRBV20-1; J: TRBJ2-6; length: 14
CDR3: CSVALDTETYEQYF; DNA: TGCAGCGTTGCGTTGGACACCGAAACCTACGAGCAGTACTTC; size: .; D: .; V: TRBV29-1; J: TRBJ2-7; length: 14
CDR3: CSAERLAGGRRTGELFF; DNA: TGCAGTGCGGAGAGGCTAGCGGGGGGCCGGCGCACCGGGGAGCTGTTTTTT; size: .; D: TRBD2; V: TRBV20-1; J: TRBJ2-2; length: 17
CDR3: CASSLSIGGAPYNEQFF; DNA: TGTGCCAGCAGTTTATCGATCGGCGGGGCACCCTACAATGAGCAGTTCTTC; size: few; D: .; V: TRBV27; J: TRBJ2-1; length: 17
CDR3: CASSILGTNVPTF; DNA: TGTGCCAGTAGTATATTAGGAACCAACGTCCCGACTTTC; size: few; D: .; V: TRBV19; J: TRBJ2-6; length: 13
CDR3: CASSWGLTGEQYF; DNA: TGTGCCAGCAGCTGGGGACTAACAGGGGAGCAGTACTTC; size: many; D: .; V: TRBV11-2; J: TRBJ2-7; length: 13
CDR3: CASTWHLNTEAFF; DNA: TGTGCCAGCACCTGGCACCTGAACACTGAAGCTTTCTTT; size: .; D: .; V: TRBV2; J: TRBJ1-1; length: 13
CDR3: CASSIWGAVNTEAFF; DNA: TGTGCCAGTAGTATCTGGGGGGCGGTGAACACTGAAGCTTTCTTT; size: .; D: .; V: TRBV19; J: TRBJ1-1; length: 15
CDR3: CASRAGEQETQYF; DNA: TGCGCCAGCAGGGCGGGCGAACAAGAGACCCAGTACTTC; size: many; D: .; V: TRBV5-1; J: TRBJ2-5; length: 13
CDR3: CAGSQVTGTLARGYTF; DNA: TGTGCCGGCAGCCAAGTTACAGGGACTCTTGCGAGGGGCTACACCTTC; size: few; D: .; V: TRBV3-1; J: TRBJ1-2; length: 16
CDR3: CASSRGLAEKNIQYF; DNA: TGCGCCAGCAGCCGGGGACTAGCGGAAAAAAACATTCAGTACTTC; size: .; D: TRBD2; V: TRBV4-1; J: TRBJ2-4; length: 15
CDR3: CASSSAAGGREDEAFF; DNA: TGTGCCAGCAGCTCAGCGGCGGGGGGGCGGGAGGATGAAGCTTTCTTT; size: .; D: .; V: TRBV28; J: TRBJ1-1; length: 16
CDR3: CAISGGELGANVLTF; DNA: TGTGCCATCAGTGGAGGGGAGTTGGGGGCCAACGTCCTGACTTTC; size: many; D: .; V: TRBV10-3; J: TRBJ2-6; length: 15
CDR3: CASSGERQPNSPLHF; DNA: TGTGCCAGCAGTGGTGAGAGACAGCCTAATTCACCCCTCCACTTT; size: few; D: .; V: TRBV25-1; J: TRBJ1-6; length: 15
CDR3: CSVGLAGSSYEQYF; DNA: TGCAGTGTTGGGCTAGCGGGATCCTCCTACGAGCAGTACTTC; size: .; D: TRBD2; V: TRBV20-1; J: TRBJ2-7; length: 14